The text below deals with one T cell receptor beta chain. Antigen: not known. Specified time point: week 11, during vaccination. Every vaccine dose comprised 300 ug of mutant IDH1 20-mer peptide plus topical imiquimod. The protocol was immunoSEQ multiplex PCR, while the TCRdb copy is restricted to in-frame clones and leaves out a portion. This table has under 150,000 clones, about 80% appearing once. The CDR3 sequence is 15 residues long. Trimming pared 7 bases from V and 2 bases from J, leaving 18 bases between. Germline V gene data show CDR1 as SEHNR and CDR2 as FQNEAQ (reference sequence). This record comes from a study of a mutant IDH1 vaccine in newly diagnosed glioma. The overall study: Former treatment meant radiotherapy, temozolomide, or both; the majority had gotten both.

Study-wide results and caveats: It seemed that pseudoprogression was not linked to changes in the top peripheral T cell clonotypes.

This clonotype originated in a man aged 40-50 years with glioma. The chain links TRBV7-9 to TRBJ2-7; perhaps TRBD2 as D (6 bases). Sequencing was performed on PBMCs, taken from a glioma patient whose treatment included an IDH1 peptide vaccine. Here the CDR3 reads CASNDFGTHAYEQYF. CDR3 in DNA: TGTGCCAGCAACGACTTCGGGACTCATGCCTACGAGCAGTACTTC.